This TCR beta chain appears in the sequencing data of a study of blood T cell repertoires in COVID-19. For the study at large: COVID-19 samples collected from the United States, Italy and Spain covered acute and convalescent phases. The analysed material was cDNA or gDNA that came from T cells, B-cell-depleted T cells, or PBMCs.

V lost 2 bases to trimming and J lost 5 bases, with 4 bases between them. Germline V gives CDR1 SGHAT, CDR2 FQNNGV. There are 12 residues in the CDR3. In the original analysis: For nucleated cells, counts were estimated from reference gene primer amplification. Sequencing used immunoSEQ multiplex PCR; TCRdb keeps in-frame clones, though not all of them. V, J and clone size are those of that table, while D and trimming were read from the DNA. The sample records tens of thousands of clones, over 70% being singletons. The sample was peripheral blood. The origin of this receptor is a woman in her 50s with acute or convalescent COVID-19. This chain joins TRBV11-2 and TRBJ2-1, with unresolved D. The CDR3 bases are TGTGCCAGCAGCTTAAACAACAATGAGCAGTTCTTC. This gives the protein CASSLNNNEQFF.